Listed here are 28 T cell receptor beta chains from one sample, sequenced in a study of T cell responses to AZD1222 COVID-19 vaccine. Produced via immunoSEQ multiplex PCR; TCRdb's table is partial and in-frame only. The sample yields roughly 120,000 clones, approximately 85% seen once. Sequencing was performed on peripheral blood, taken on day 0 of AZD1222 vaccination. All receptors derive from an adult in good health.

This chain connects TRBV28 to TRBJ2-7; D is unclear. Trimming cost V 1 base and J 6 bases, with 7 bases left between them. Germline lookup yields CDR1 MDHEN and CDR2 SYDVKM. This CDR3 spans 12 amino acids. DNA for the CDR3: TGTGCCAGCAGTTTATACTCACGCGAGCAGTACTTC. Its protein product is CASSLYSREQYF.

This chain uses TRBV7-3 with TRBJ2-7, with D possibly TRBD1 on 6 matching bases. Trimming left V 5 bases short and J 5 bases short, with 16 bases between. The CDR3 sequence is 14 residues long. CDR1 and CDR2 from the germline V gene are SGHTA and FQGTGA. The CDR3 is CASSAHAGDHEQYF. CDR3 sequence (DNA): TGTGCCAGCAGCGCGCATGCAGGGGACCACGAGCAGTACTTC.

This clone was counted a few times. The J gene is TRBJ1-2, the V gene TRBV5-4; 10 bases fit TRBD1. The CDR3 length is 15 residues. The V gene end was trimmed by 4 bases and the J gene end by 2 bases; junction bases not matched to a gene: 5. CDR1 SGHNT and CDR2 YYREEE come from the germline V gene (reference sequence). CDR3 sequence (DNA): TGTGCCAGCAGCGCAGACAGGGGGCTCAACTATGGCTACACCTTC. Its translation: CASSADRGLNYGYTF.

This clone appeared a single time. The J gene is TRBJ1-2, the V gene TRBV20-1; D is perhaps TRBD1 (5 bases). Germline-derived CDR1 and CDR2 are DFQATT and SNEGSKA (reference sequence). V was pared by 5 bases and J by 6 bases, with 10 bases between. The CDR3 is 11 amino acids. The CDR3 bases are TGCAGTGCTTGGGGGTCCCATGGCTACACCTTC. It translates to CSAWGSHGYTF.

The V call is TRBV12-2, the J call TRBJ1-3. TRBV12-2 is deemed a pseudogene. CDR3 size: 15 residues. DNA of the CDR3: TGTGCAAGTCGCGCCGCTCGGGGGTCTGGAAACACCATATATTTT. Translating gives CASRAARGSGNTIYF.

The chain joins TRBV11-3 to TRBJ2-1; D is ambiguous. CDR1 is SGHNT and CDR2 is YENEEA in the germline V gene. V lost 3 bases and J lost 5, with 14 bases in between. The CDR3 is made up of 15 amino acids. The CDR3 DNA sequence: TGTGCCAGCAGCTTCTGGACGACCGTTAACAATGAGCAGTTCTTC. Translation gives CASSFWTTVNNEQFF.

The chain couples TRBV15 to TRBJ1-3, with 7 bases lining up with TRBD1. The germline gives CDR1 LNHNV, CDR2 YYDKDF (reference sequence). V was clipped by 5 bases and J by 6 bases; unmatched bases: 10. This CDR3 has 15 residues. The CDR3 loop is CATSGEDRRKNTIYF. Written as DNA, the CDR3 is TGTGCCACCAGCGGGGAGGACAGGCGAAAAAACACCATATATTTT. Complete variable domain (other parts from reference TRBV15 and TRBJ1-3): DAMVIQNPRYQVTQFGKPVTLSCSQTLNHNVMYWYQQKSSQAPKLLFHYYDKDFNNEADTPDNFQSRRPNTSFCFLDIRSPGLGDTAMYLCATSGEDRRKNTIYFGEGSWLTVV.

CDR3 in DNA: TGTGCCAGCAGCGTTGGTCAGGCTAATAATGAAAAACTGTTTTTT. Encoded protein: CASSVGQANNEKLFF. The chain uses TRBV9 and TRBJ1-4; the D is unclear. V lost 2 bases and J lost 4, with 12 bases in between. The CDR3 covers 15 residues. CDR1 SGDLS and CDR2 YYNGEE come from the germline V gene.

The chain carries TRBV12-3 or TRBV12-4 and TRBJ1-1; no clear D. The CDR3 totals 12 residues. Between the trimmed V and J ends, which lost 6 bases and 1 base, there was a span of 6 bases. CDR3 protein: CASSRRNTEAFF. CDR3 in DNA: TGTGCCAGCAGCCGGCGGAACACTGAAGCTTTCTTT.

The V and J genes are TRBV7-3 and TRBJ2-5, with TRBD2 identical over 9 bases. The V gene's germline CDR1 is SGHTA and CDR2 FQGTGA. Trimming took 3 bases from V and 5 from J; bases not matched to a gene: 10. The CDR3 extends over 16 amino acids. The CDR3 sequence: CASSLGLAGPGETQYF. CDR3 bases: TGTGCCAGCAGCTTGGGCCTAGCGGGGCCTGGGGAGACCCAGTACTTC.

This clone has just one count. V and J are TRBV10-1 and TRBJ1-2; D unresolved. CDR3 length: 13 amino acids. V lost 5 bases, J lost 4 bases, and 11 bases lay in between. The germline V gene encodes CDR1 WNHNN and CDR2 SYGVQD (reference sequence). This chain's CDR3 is CASSPNRAYGYTF. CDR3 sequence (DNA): TGCGCCAGCAGTCCTAATAGGGCCTATGGCTACACCTTC.

As DNA, the CDR3 is TGTGCCAGCAGCCCAGGGGTACAGTTGTGGAGGGAGACCCAGTACTTC. Amino acids: CASSPGVQLWRETQYF. The gene calls are TRBV7-3 and TRBJ2-5; D perhaps matches TRBD1 (6 bases). The length of the CDR3 is 16 residues. V was trimmed by 5 bases and J by 5 bases, leaving 21 bases between them. The germline V gene has CDR1 SGHTA and CDR2 FQGTGA.

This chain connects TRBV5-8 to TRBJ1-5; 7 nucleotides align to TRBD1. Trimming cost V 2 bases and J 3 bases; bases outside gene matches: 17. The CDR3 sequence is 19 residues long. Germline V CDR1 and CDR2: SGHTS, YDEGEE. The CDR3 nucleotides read TGTGCCAGCAGCTTAGCGAACGACAGGGCCCTGGGCTCCAATCAGCCCCAGCATTTT. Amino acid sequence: CASSLANDRALGSNQPQHF.

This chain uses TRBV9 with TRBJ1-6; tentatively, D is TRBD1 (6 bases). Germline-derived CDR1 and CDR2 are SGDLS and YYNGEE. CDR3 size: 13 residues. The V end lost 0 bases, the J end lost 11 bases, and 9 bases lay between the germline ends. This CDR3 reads CASSVEGVAPLHF. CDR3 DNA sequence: TGTGCCAGCAGCGTAGAGGGGGTCGCACCCCTCCACTTT.

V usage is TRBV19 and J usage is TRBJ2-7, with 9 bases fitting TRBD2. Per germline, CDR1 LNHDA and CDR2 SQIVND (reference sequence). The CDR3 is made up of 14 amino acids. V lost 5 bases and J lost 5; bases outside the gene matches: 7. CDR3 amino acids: CASSVRGGLDEQYF. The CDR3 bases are TGTGCCAGTAGTGTGCGGGGGGGATTGGACGAGCAGTACTTC.

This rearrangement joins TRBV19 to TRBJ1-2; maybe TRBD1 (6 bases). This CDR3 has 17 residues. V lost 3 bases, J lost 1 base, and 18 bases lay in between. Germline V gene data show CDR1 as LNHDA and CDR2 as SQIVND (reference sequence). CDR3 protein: CASSMGGGTGHNYGYTF. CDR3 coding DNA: TGTGCCAGTAGTATGGGAGGGGGGACGGGACATAACTATGGCTACACCTTC.

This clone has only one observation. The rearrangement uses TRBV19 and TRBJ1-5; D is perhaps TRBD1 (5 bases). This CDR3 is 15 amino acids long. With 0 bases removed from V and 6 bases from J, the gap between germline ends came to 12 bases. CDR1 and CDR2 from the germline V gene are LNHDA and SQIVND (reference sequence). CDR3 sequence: CASSIDRGGFQPQHF. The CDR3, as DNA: TGTGCCAGTAGTATAGATCGGGGGGGTTTTCAGCCCCAGCATTTT.

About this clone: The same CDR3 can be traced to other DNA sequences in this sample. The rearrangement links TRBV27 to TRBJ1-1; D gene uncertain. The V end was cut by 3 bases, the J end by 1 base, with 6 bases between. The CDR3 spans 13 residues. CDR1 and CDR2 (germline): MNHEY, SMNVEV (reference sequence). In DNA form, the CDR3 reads TGTGCCAGCAGTTTGTTTAGGAACACTGAAGCTTTCTTT. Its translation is CASSLFRNTEAFF.

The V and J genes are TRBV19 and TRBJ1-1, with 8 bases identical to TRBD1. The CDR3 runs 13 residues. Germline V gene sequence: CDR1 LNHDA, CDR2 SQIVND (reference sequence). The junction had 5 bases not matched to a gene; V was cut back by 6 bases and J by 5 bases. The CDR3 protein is CASRQGAGTEAFF. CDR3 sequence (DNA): TGTGCCAGTAGGCAGGGGGCCGGAACTGAAGCTTTCTTT. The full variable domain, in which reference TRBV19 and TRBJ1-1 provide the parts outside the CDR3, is DGGITQSPKYLFRKEGQNVTLSCEQNLNHDAMYWYRQDPGQGLRLIYYSQIVNDFQKGDIAEGYSVSREKKESFPLTVTSAQKNPTAFYLCASRQGAGTEAFFGQGTRLTVV.

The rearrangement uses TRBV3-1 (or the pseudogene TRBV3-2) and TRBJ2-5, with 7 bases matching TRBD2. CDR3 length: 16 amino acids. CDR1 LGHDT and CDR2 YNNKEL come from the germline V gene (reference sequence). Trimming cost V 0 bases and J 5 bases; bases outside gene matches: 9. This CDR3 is CASSQDIRGVRETQYF. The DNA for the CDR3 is TGTGCCAGCAGCCAAGATATTCGGGGGGTTCGGGAGACCCAGTACTTC.

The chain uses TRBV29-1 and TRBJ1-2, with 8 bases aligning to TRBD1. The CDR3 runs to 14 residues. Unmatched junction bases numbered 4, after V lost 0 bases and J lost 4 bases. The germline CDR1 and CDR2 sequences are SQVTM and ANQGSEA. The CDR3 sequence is CSVEDRTGRYGYTF. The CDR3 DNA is TGCAGCGTTGAAGACCGGACAGGGCGCTATGGCTACACCTTC. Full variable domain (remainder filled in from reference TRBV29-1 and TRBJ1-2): SAVISQKPSRDICQRGTSLTIQCQVDSQVTMMFWYRQQPGQSLTLIATANQGSEATYESGFVIDKFPISRPNLTFSTLTVSNMSPEDSSIYLCSVEDRTGRYGYTFGSGTRLTVV.

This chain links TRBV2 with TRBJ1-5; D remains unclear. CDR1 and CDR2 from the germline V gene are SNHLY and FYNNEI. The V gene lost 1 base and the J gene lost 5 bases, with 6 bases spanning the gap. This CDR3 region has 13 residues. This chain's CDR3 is CASSEVGYQPQHF. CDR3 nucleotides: TGTGCCAGCAGTGAAGTGGGATATCAGCCCCAGCATTTT.

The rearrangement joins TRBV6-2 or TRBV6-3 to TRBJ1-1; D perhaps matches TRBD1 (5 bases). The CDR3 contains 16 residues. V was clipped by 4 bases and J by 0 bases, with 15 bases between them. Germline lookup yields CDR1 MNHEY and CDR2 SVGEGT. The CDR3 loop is CASSFIRDPMNTEAFF. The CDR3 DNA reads TGTGCCAGCAGTTTTATTCGGGACCCGATGAACACTGAAGCTTTCTTT.

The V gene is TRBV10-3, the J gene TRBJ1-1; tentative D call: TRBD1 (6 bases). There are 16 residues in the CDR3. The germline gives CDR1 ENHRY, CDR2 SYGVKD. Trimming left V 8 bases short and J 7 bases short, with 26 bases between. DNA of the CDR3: TGTGCCATCGCTGAGTCGGTAGGAGGGGGGGCGGTTGAAGCTTTCTTT. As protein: CAIAESVGGGAVEAFF.

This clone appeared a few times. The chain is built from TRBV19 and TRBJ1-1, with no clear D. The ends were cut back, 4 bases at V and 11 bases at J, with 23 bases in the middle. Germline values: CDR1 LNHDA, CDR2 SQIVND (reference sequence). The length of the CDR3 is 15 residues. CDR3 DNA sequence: TGTGCCAGTAGTAGCCCCCATCTTAAGGATCCTTGGGCTTTCTTT. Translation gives CASSSPHLKDPWAFF. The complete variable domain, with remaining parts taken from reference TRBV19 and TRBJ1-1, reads DGGITQSPKYLFRKEGQNVTLSCEQNLNHDAMYWYRQDPGQGLRLIYYSQIVNDFQKGDIAEGYSVSREKKESFPLTVTSAQKNPTAFYLCASSSPHLKDPWAFFGQGTRLTVV.

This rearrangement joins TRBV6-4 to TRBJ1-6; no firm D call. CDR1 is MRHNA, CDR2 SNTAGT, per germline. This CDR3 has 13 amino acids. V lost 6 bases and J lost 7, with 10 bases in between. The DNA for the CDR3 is TGTGCCAGCAGCGCGACTAGGAATTCACCCCTCCACTTT. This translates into CASSATRNSPLHF.

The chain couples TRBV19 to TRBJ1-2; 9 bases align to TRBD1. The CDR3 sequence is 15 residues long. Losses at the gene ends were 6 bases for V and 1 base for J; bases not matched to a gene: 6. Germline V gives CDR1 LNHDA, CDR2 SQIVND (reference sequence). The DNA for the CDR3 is TGTGCCAGTAGCAAACCGGACAGGGGTAACTATGGCTACACCTTC. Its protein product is CASSKPDRGNYGYTF. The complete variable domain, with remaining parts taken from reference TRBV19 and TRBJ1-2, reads DGGITQSPKYLFRKEGQNVTLSCEQNLNHDAMYWYRQDPGQGLRLIYYSQIVNDFQKGDIAEGYSVSREKKESFPLTVTSAQKNPTAFYLCASSKPDRGNYGYTFGSGTRLTVV.

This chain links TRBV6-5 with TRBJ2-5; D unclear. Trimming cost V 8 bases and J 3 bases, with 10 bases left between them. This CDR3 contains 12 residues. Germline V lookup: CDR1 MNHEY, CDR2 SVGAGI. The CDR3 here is CASLRSEETQYF. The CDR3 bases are TGTGCCAGCCTGAGGAGCGAAGAGACCCAGTACTTC.